This is a list of T cell receptor beta chains from one sample in a study of cytomegalovirus exposure and HLA in healthy donors. Generated by immunoSEQ multiplex PCR, the TCRdb table keeps only in-frame clones and is missing some. This sample has around 170,000 clones, with 77% found just once. What was sequenced was PBMCs. All receptors come from a man aged 18-30 years in good health and CMV-seronegative. Each CDR3 is given with its conserved first and last residue. The D gene is left open where the match is weak. Size is omitted from some rows. Given values are once, few, many or a class for expanded clones.

cdr3_aa cdr3_nt v_call clone_size j_call d_call
CASSITGSNEKLFF TGTGCCAGTAGTATAACAGGGTCAAATGAAAAACTGTTTTTT TRBV19 - TRBJ1-4 -
CASSIGPAAGTQYF TGTGCCAGCAGCATCGGGCCTGCGGCGGGGACCCAGTACTTC TRBV5-8 - TRBJ2-5 -
CAWSRGTVSTEAFF TGTGCCTGGAGTAGGGGGACAGTGAGCACTGAAGCTTTCTTT TRBV30 - TRBJ1-1 TRBD1
CASSLGGRAGGYETQYF TGCGCCAGCAGCTTGGGTGGCCGGGCGGGAGGTTATGAGACCCAGTACTTC TRBV5-1 - TRBJ2-5 TRBD2
CAIGPTGQGAFF TGTGCCATCGGACCTACAGGGCAAGGGGCTTTCTTT TRBV10-3 few TRBJ1-1 -
CASTGTAPTGELFF TGTGCCAGCACCGGTACCGCCCCCACCGGGGAGCTGTTTTTT TRBV27 - TRBJ2-2 -
CASSLKGGQGGTGELFF TGTGCCAGCAGCTTAAAAGGAGGACAGGGGGGCACCGGGGAGCTGTTTTTT TRBV7-9 - TRBJ2-2 TRBD1
CASSPQGQTSTDTQYF TGTGCCAGCAGCCCCCAGGGACAGACTAGCACAGATACGCAGTATTTT TRBV7-6 few TRBJ2-3 TRBD1
CASSLGTSGMGTDTQYF TGCGCCAGCAGCTTGGGGACTAGCGGGATGGGCACAGATACGCAGTATTTT TRBV5-1 - TRBJ2-3 TRBD2
CASSPGTSSYEQYF TGTGCCAGCTCACCAGGGACTAGCTCGTACGAGCAGTACTTC TRBV18 - TRBJ2-7 TRBD2
CATSRTREGPALIYGYTF TGTGCCACCAGCAGAACGAGGGAGGGGCCAGCGCTGATTTATGGCTACACCTTC TRBV15 - TRBJ1-2 -
CAWSVLVNTEAFF TGTGCCTGGAGTGTATTAGTGAACACTGAAGCTTTCTTT TRBV30 - TRBJ1-1 -
CASSPQDRTPHSNQPQHF TGCGCCAGCAGCCCACAGGACAGGACTCCTCATAGCAATCAGCCCCAGCATTTT TRBV4-3 - TRBJ1-5 TRBD1
CASSSGTGGLSTDTQYF TGTGCCAGCAGCTCGGGGACAGGGGGCTTGAGCACAGATACGCAGTATTTT TRBV11-2 once TRBJ2-3 TRBD1
CASSTVGEVSYNEQFF TGTGCCAGTAGTACGGTCGGAGAAGTATCCTACAATGAGCAGTTCTTC TRBV19 - TRBJ2-1 -
CASSKDTLSTDTQYF TGCGCCAGCAGCAAGGACACCCTGAGTACAGATACGCAGTATTTT TRBV5-1 - TRBJ2-3 -
CASSYRGGLYGYTF TGTGCCAGCAGCTACCGAGGGGGCCTCTATGGCTACACCTTC TRBV2 once TRBJ1-2 TRBD1
CASSAMGTGGAGGYTF TGTGCCAGTAGTGCCATGGGGACAGGGGGCGCGGGTGGCTACACCTTC TRBV19 - TRBJ1-2 TRBD1
CASSPTGGVGYTF TGTGCCAGCAGCCCCACAGGGGGAGTTGGCTACACCTTC TRBV6-5 - TRBJ1-2 TRBD1
CASSLVSGGATDTQYF TGTGCCAGCAGCTTAGTTAGCGGGGGGGCAACAGATACGCAGTATTTT TRBV7-2 - TRBJ2-3 TRBD2
CASSLAGHGLSGYTF TGTGCCAGCAGCTTAGCGGGACATGGCCTCTCTGGCTACACCTTC TRBV11-1 - TRBJ1-2 -
CASSSGLDTDTQYF TGTGCCAGCAGTTCGGGACTAGACACAGATACGCAGTATTTT TRBV27 - TRBJ2-3 TRBD2
CASSEIRGGSYGYTF TGTGCCAGCAGTGAAATCAGGGGTGGCTCCTATGGCTACACCTTC TRBV2 - TRBJ1-2 -
CASSLSGVFTGELFF TGTGCCAGCAGCTTATCAGGGGTATTCACCGGGGAGCTGTTTTTT TRBV7-6 - TRBJ2-2 -
CASNSQGYYGYTF TGTGCCAGTAATTCACAGGGGTACTATGGCTACACCTTC TRBV19 - TRBJ1-2 TRBD1
CASSLSPSGRLYEQYF TGTGCCAGCAGTTTATCGCCAAGCGGGAGATTGTACGAGCAGTACTTC TRBV27 - TRBJ2-7 TRBD2
CLSRGNTEAFF TGTCTGAGCAGGGGGAACACTGAAGCTTTCTTT TRBV2 - TRBJ1-1 -
CASSPRQGLNYGYTF TGTGCCAGTAGTCCGAGACAGGGGCTAAACTATGGCTACACCTTC TRBV19 - TRBJ1-2 TRBD1
CATSRDWDSRTGELFF TGTGCCACCAGCAGAGATTGGGACAGTCGAACCGGGGAGCTGTTTTTT TRBV15 once TRBJ2-2 TRBD1
CAWAPGGKADTQYF TGTGCCTGGGCCCCGGGGGGGAAGGCAGATACGCAGTATTTT TRBV30 - TRBJ2-3 TRBD2
CASRPTSGKSTDTQYF TGTGCCAGCAGACCGACTAGCGGGAAGAGCACAGATACGCAGTATTTT TRBV27 - TRBJ2-3 TRBD2
CASRGDKGVVHTIYF TGTGCCAGCAGAGGGGACAAGGGAGTCGTCCACACCATATATTTT TRBV25-1 once TRBJ1-3 -
CASSLGGRGRYEQYF TGTGCCAGCAGCTTAGGGGGAAGGGGGAGATACGAGCAGTACTTC TRBV7-9 few TRBJ2-7 -
CASSSRLAGAYEQYF TGTGCCAGCAGCTCACGACTAGCGGGAGCCTACGAGCAGTACTTC TRBV11-2 once TRBJ2-7 TRBD2
CASSLTAVGGGYTF TGTGCCAGCAGCTTAACGGCGGTCGGAGGTGGCTACACCTTC TRBV7-3 once TRBJ1-2 -